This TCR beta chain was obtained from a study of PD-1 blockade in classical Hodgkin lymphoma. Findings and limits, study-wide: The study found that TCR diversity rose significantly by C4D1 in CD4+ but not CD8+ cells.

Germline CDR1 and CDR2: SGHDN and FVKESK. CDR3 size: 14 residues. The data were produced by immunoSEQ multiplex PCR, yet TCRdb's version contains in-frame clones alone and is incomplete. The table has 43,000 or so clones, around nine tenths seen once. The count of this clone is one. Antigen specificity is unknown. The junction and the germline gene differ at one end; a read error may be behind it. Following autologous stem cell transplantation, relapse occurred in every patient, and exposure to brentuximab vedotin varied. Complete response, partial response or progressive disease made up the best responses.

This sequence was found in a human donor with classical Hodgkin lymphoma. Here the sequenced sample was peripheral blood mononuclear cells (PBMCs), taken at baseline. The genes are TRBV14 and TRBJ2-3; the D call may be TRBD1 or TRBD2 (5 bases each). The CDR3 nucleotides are TGTGCCAGCAGCCAAGATTTTCAGGGCAGGCCCGGGACCTTT. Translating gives CASSQDFQGRPGTF. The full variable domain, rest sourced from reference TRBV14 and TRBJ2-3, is EAGVTQFPSHSVIEKGQTVTLRCDPISGHDNLYWYRRVMGKEIKFLLHFVKESKQDESGMPNNRFLAERTGGTYSTLKVQPAELEDSGVYFCASSQDFQGRPGTFGPGTRLTVL.